These T cell receptor beta chains were read from a single sample in a study of OX40 agonist ivuxolimab in advanced cancers. TCRdb's copy holds only in-frame clones and misses some; the assay was immunoSEQ multiplex PCR. The sample yields roughly 100,000 clones, roughly 80% seen once. Specimen: CD4+ or CD8+ T cells sorted from blood, collected in a trial of the OX40 agonist ivuxolimab. These TCRs come from an adult with an advanced solid tumor such as melanoma, head and neck, liver or kidney cancer. Both conserved end residues are part of each CDR3. The order of the fields is clone size, J gene, V gene, D gene, CDR3 DNA, CDR3 protein. D genes are given only for firm matches. Only some rows state a clone size, as once, few, many or a class for expanded clones.

abundance: .; j_gene: TRBJ2-3; v_gene: TRBV11-2; d_gene: .; CDR3nt: TGTGCCAGCAGCCCCTCTCTCAGCGGTTACACAGATACGCAGTATTTT; CDR3aa: CASSPSLSGYTDTQYF
abundance: .; j_gene: TRBJ2-5; v_gene: TRBV9; d_gene: .; CDR3nt: TGTGCCAGCAGCGAACTAGACCCAGGGGAGACCCAGTACTTC; CDR3aa: CASSELDPGETQYF
abundance: .; j_gene: TRBJ2-1; v_gene: TRBV7-9; d_gene: .; CDR3nt: TGTGCCAGCAGTCAACTTGAGAGCTACAATGAGCAGTTCTTC; CDR3aa: CASSQLESYNEQFF
abundance: .; j_gene: TRBJ2-1; v_gene: TRBV7-9; d_gene: TRBD2; CDR3nt: TGTGCCAGCAGCCCCCCTCGCGGGAGGGCCTCCTACAATGAGCAGTTCTTC; CDR3aa: CASSPPRGRASYNEQFF
abundance: once; j_gene: TRBJ1-1; v_gene: TRBV28; d_gene: .; CDR3nt: TGTGCCAGCACTTTAGCAGGTGGAAACACTGAAGCTTTCTTT; CDR3aa: CASTLAGGNTEAFF
abundance: .; j_gene: TRBJ1-4; v_gene: TRBV2; d_gene: .; CDR3nt: TGTGCCAGCAAATCAGGCAGGGGAAGTGAAAAACTGTTTTTT; CDR3aa: CASKSGRGSEKLFF
abundance: .; j_gene: TRBJ2-5; v_gene: TRBV7-9; d_gene: TRBD2; CDR3nt: TGTGCCAGCAGCTTTAGCGGGAGAGAGACCCAGTACTTC; CDR3aa: CASSFSGRETQYF
abundance: .; j_gene: TRBJ1-3; v_gene: TRBV4-2; d_gene: .; CDR3nt: TGTGCCAGCAGCTTGCCAGGACCCCACTCTGGAAACACCATATATTTT; CDR3aa: CASSLPGPHSGNTIYF
abundance: once; j_gene: TRBJ2-7; v_gene: TRBV6-1; d_gene: TRBD1; CDR3nt: TGTGCCAGCACCTCAAGAGGGACAGCTCTTCTCGAGCAGTACTTC; CDR3aa: CASTSRGTALLEQYF
abundance: .; j_gene: TRBJ1-1; v_gene: TRBV5-1; d_gene: TRBD1; CDR3nt: TGCGCCAGCAGCTTGGGAGCGGGACAGTCTGAAGCTTTCTTT; CDR3aa: CASSLGAGQSEAFF
abundance: .; j_gene: TRBJ1-1; v_gene: TRBV11-2; d_gene: .; CDR3nt: TGTGCCAGCAGCAGATGGACGGTGAACACTGAAGCTTTCTTT; CDR3aa: CASSRWTVNTEAFF
abundance: once; j_gene: TRBJ2-7; v_gene: TRBV5-1; d_gene: .; CDR3nt: TGCGCCAGCAGCAGATCGGGACAAATGTACGAGCAGTACTTC; CDR3aa: CASSRSGQMYEQYF
abundance: few; j_gene: TRBJ1-1; v_gene: TRBV10-1; d_gene: .; CDR3nt: TGCGCCAGCCCCAAGGGGTCGAACACTGAAGCTTTCTTT; CDR3aa: CASPKGSNTEAFF
abundance: once; j_gene: TRBJ2-2; v_gene: TRBV11-2; d_gene: .; CDR3nt: TGTGCCAGCAGCTTAAGAACGGGTGGGGGTATTAGGGGCACCGGGGAGCTGTTTTTT; CDR3aa: CASSLRTGGGIRGTGELFF
abundance: .; j_gene: TRBJ2-7; v_gene: TRBV6-5; d_gene: TRBD1; CDR3nt: TGTGCCAGCAGCACCGGGACAGGGGTAAGGTACGAGCAGTACTTC; CDR3aa: CASSTGTGVRYEQYF
abundance: once; j_gene: TRBJ2-2; v_gene: TRBV7-3; d_gene: .; CDR3nt: TGTGCCAGCACCAAGGGGGGAAACACCGGGGAGCTGTTTTTT; CDR3aa: CASTKGGNTGELFF
abundance: .; j_gene: TRBJ2-3; v_gene: TRBV25-1; d_gene: .; CDR3nt: TGTGCCAGCAGTGAATTCACGGGGGCCCGCACAGATACGCAGTATTTT; CDR3aa: CASSEFTGARTDTQYF
abundance: .; j_gene: TRBJ1-2; v_gene: TRBV5-4; d_gene: .; CDR3nt: TGTGCCAGCAGAAAGGATGGCGGCTCCTATGGCTACACCTTC; CDR3aa: CASRKDGGSYGYTF
abundance: .; j_gene: TRBJ2-1; v_gene: TRBV5-4; d_gene: TRBD1; CDR3nt: TGTGCCAGCAGCCCGCCCAGGGGGAATGAGCAGTTCTTC; CDR3aa: CASSPPRGNEQFF
abundance: .; j_gene: TRBJ2-5; v_gene: TRBV28; d_gene: .; CDR3nt: TGTGCCAGCAGTTCCCCGTACCCGGAGACCCAGTACTTC; CDR3aa: CASSSPYPETQYF
abundance: .; j_gene: TRBJ2-1; v_gene: TRBV10-2; d_gene: TRBD2; CDR3nt: TGCGCCAGCAGTGTGGGCGGGAGTAGGGATGAGCAGTTCTTC; CDR3aa: CASSVGGSRDEQFF
abundance: few; j_gene: TRBJ1-5; v_gene: TRBV5-5; d_gene: .; CDR3nt: TGTGCCAGCAGTCTCGACAGATATAGCAATCAGCCCCAGCATTTT; CDR3aa: CASSLDRYSNQPQHF
abundance: .; j_gene: TRBJ2-7; v_gene: TRBV18; d_gene: .; CDR3nt: TGTGCCAGCTCACAGAGGGGACCCCAGTCCTACGAGCAGTACTTC; CDR3aa: CASSQRGPQSYEQYF
abundance: once; j_gene: TRBJ2-5; v_gene: TRBV28; d_gene: TRBD2; CDR3nt: TGTGCCAGCAGCGGGGAGGGCCTGGAGACCCAGTACTTC; CDR3aa: CASSGEGLETQYF
abundance: .; j_gene: TRBJ1-2; v_gene: TRBV19; d_gene: .; CDR3nt: TGTGCCAGTACTCCTCCCCAGGGATTCTATGGCTACACCTTC; CDR3aa: CASTPPQGFYGYTF
abundance: .; j_gene: TRBJ2-7; v_gene: TRBV6-6; d_gene: .; CDR3nt: TGTGCCAGCAGTCTCCCGGGCCACGAGCAGTACTTC; CDR3aa: CASSLPGHEQYF
abundance: once; j_gene: TRBJ1-1; v_gene: TRBV2; d_gene: .; CDR3nt: TGTGCCAGCAGTTTGGCGGGGGCTAACACTGAAGCTTTCTTT; CDR3aa: CASSLAGANTEAFF
abundance: .; j_gene: TRBJ1-4; v_gene: TRBV4-3; d_gene: TRBD1; CDR3nt: TGCGCCAGCAGCCAAGATTTGGGACAGGGGCGTGAAAAACTGTTTTTT; CDR3aa: CASSQDLGQGREKLFF
abundance: .; j_gene: TRBJ2-7; v_gene: TRBV7-8; d_gene: .; CDR3nt: TGTGCCAGCAGCTTAGAGCCCGCGAGGGGTAGGCACGAGCAGTACTTC; CDR3aa: CASSLEPARGRHEQYF
abundance: .; j_gene: TRBJ1-2; v_gene: TRBV2; d_gene: TRBD1; CDR3nt: TGTGCCAGCAGAGTGGACAGGGGCTACACCTTC; CDR3aa: CASRVDRGYTF
abundance: .; j_gene: TRBJ2-7; v_gene: TRBV5-1; d_gene: TRBD1; CDR3nt: TGCGCCAGCAGCTTGGCCGGGGGACAGGGGCGTCGCGAGCAGTACTTC; CDR3aa: CASSLAGGQGRREQYF
abundance: .; j_gene: TRBJ2-1; v_gene: TRBV7-9; d_gene: .; CDR3nt: TGTGCCAGCAGCTTTTCCAGCGAGCGGCAGTTCTTC; CDR3aa: CASSFSSERQFF
abundance: .; j_gene: TRBJ1-2; v_gene: TRBV4-3; d_gene: .; CDR3nt: TGCGCCAGCAGCCTGGACAGAACTAACTATGGCTACACCTTC; CDR3aa: CASSLDRTNYGYTF
abundance: few; j_gene: TRBJ2-2; v_gene: TRBV4-2; d_gene: TRBD1; CDR3nt: TGTGCCAGCAGCCAATCCAGGGGGCTTACCGGGGAGCTGTTTTTT; CDR3aa: CASSQSRGLTGELFF
abundance: .; j_gene: TRBJ2-7; v_gene: TRBV29-1; d_gene: TRBD2; CDR3nt: TGCAGCGTTCAACCGGGACTAGCGGATTACGAGCAGTACTTC; CDR3aa: CSVQPGLADYEQYF
abundance: .; j_gene: TRBJ2-1; v_gene: TRBV7-8; d_gene: TRBD1; CDR3nt: TGTGCCTCTAGGGGGCTAGCCCTTAACAATGAGCAGTTCTTC; CDR3aa: CASRGLALNNEQFF
abundance: .; j_gene: TRBJ1-5; v_gene: TRBV2; d_gene: .; CDR3nt: TGTGCCAGTGGGAGAGGGGGAGTTAGCAATCAGCCCCAGCATTTT; CDR3aa: CASGRGGVSNQPQHF
abundance: .; j_gene: TRBJ2-7; v_gene: TRBV7-2; d_gene: TRBD2; CDR3nt: TGTGCCAGCAGCCCGCCCCGGGGGGGGAGAAACGAGCAGTACTTC; CDR3aa: CASSPPRGGRNEQYF
abundance: .; j_gene: TRBJ2-7; v_gene: TRBV6-5; d_gene: .; CDR3nt: TGTGCCAGCAGGTCCGGACCGACGGCGACCGAGCAGTACTTC; CDR3aa: CASRSGPTATEQYF
abundance: .; j_gene: TRBJ1-6; v_gene: TRBV2; d_gene: .; CDR3nt: TGTGCCAGCAGTGTGGGAAAGAATTCACCCCTCCACTTT; CDR3aa: CASSVGKNSPLHF
abundance: .; j_gene: TRBJ1-6; v_gene: TRBV7-2; d_gene: .; CDR3nt: TGTGCCAGCAGCTTAGCGGGGGATAATTCACCCCTCCACTTT; CDR3aa: CASSLAGDNSPLHF
abundance: .; j_gene: TRBJ2-5; v_gene: TRBV4-1; d_gene: .; CDR3nt: TGCGCCAGCAGCCAAGGGGGGACGGACCGCCGGGAGACCCAGTACTTC; CDR3aa: CASSQGGTDRRETQYF
abundance: .; j_gene: TRBJ1-5; v_gene: TRBV5-1; d_gene: .; CDR3nt: TGCGCCAGCAGCTTGGGCAGGGAGGGTCAGCCCCAGCATTTT; CDR3aa: CASSLGREGQPQHF
abundance: many; j_gene: TRBJ2-3; v_gene: TRBV29-1; d_gene: .; CDR3nt: TGCAGCGTTGAACCGGCGGCTGGGGGATTAACAGATACGCAGTATTTT; CDR3aa: CSVEPAAGGLTDTQYF
abundance: .; j_gene: TRBJ1-2; v_gene: TRBV6-5; d_gene: .; CDR3nt: TGTGCCAGCAGGGCACTTTATGGCTACACCTTC; CDR3aa: CASRALYGYTF
abundance: .; j_gene: TRBJ2-1; v_gene: TRBV5-1; d_gene: TRBD1; CDR3nt: TGCGCCAGCAGCTCTGGACAGGGGGGGAATGAGCAGTTCTTC; CDR3aa: CASSSGQGGNEQFF
abundance: .; j_gene: TRBJ1-5; v_gene: TRBV5-5; d_gene: TRBD1; CDR3nt: TGTGCCAGCAGCGGGGACAGGGAACACGATCAGCCCCAGCATTTT; CDR3aa: CASSGDREHDQPQHF
abundance: once; j_gene: TRBJ1-1; v_gene: TRBV2; d_gene: TRBD1; CDR3nt: TGTGCCAGCAGTGAAGGAACAGGGGTCACTGAAGCTTTCTTT; CDR3aa: CASSEGTGVTEAFF